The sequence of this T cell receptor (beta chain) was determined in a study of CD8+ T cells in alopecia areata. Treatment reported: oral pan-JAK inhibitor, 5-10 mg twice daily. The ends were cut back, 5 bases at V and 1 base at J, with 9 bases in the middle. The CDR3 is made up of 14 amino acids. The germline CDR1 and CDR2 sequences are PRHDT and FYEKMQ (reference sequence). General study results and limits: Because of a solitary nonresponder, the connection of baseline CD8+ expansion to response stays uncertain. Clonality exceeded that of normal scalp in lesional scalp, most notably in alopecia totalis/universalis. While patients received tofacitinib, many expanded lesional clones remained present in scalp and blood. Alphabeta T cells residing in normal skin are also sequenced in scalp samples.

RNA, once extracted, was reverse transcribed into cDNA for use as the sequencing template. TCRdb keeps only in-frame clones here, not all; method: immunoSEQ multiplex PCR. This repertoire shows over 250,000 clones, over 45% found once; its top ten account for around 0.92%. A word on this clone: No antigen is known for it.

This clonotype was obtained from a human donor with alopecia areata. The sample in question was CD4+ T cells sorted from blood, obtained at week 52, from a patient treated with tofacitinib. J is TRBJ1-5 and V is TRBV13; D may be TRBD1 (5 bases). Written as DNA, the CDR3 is TGTGCCAGCAGCCGGGGACCGAGCAATCAGCCCCAGCATTTT. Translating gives CASSRGPSNQPQHF. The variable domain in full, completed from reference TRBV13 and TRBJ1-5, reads AAGVIQSPRHLIKEKRETATLKCYPIPRHDTVYWYQQGPGQDPQFLISFYEKMQSDKGSIPDRFSAQQFSDYHSELNMSSLELGDSALYFCASSRGPSNQPQHFGDGTRLSIL.